The clone carrying this T cell receptor (beta chain) was seen only a few times. Its specificity is unknown. This entry belongs to a study of post-analysis software for immune sequencing data. The library was made from cDNA and included unique molecular identifiers. TCRdb processed the PCR reads anew with MiXCR; each CDR3 protein has one entry. Among around 770,000 distinct CDR3 sequences listed, around 46% were seen once. The V end lost 3 bases, the J end lost 2 bases, and 11 bases lay between the germline ends. The CDR3 spans 14 residues. The germline V gene has CDR1 LGHNA and CDR2 YNFKEQ. Study-level points and caveats: Elevated frequency relative to controls characterized several TRBV segments in patients, TRBV5-6, TRBV5-1 and TRBV20-1 among them.

This sequence originates from a girl between 5 and 17 years old with multiple sclerosis. The sample consisted of blood. The chain combines TRBV4-2 with TRBJ2-7; tentatively, D is TRBD1 or TRBD2 (5 bases each). The CDR3 region has the DNA TGTGCCAGCAGCCACGGGACGGATGCCTACGAGCAGTACTTC. It translates to CASSHGTDAYEQYF.